This paragraph reports one T cell receptor beta chain. Its antigen is not yet known. Per-base qualities were not stored, and no clone one base away is much larger. The data stem from a study of radiotherapy plus CTLA-4 blockade in lung cancer listed by TCRdb under 2018. For the wider study: Among the enrolled patients, roughly 17% had an objective response, and roughly 30% reached disease control. Results the study describes overall, beyond this receptor: After treatment with radiotherapy and ipilimumab, TCR clones that originated in tumors expanded in peripheral blood. The strongest predictors of response, as reported, were early dynamic changes in blood T cell clones along with a rise in serum interferon-beta after radiation.

The study tested focal radiation therapy combined with CTLA-4 blockade (ipilimumab) in patients with chemo-refractory metastatic non-small-cell lung cancer. The receptor library was made with the immunoSEQ multiplex PCR assay. In TCRdb, the immuneACCESS table is reduced to in-frame sequences with V and J assigned. These tables do not hold every clone; where another copy was compared, an unresolved V gene accounts for under half, and the others remain unexplained. This sample is represented by about 80,000 clones; under 85% of them were singletons. 0.79% of the sample is held by the ten biggest clonotypes. This TCR derives from a human donor with non-small cell lung cancer who had stable disease on radiotherapy plus ipilimumab. The source material was peripheral blood, sampled from a patient treated with radiotherapy plus ipilimumab.

The CDR3 reads CASGQRLAKNIQYF. The DNA sequence is TGTGCCAGCGGGCAGCGACTAGCCAAAAACATTCAGTACTTC. This chain joins TRBV6-1 to TRBJ2-4; the D gene assignment is ambiguous. Counted from cysteine to phenylalanine, this CDR3 has 14 amino acids. Of the read, only the CDR3 DNA is kept; its 42 bases are in frame from base 1. V is shortened by 8 bases, J by 0 bases, and the region joining them spans 11 bases. CDR1 is given as MNHNS and CDR2 as SASEGT, both from the germline V gene.